These 10 T cell receptor beta chains were sequenced from one sample in a study of control samples from healthy donors and cancer patients. Using immunoSEQ multiplex PCR, the repertoire was profiled, and TCRdb retains in-frame clones only, with some absent. The sample lists over 110,000 clones; roughly 92% were seen once. Sequenced material: blood. The source of these receptors is a man in his thirties or forties in good health.

This chain links TRBV6-1 with TRBJ1-4; D remains ambiguous. There are 16 residues in the CDR3. The germline V gene has CDR1 MNHNS and CDR2 SASEGT. Trimming took off 2 bases at V and 4 bases at J, with 14 bases between the two ends. CDR3 coding DNA: TGTGCCAGCAGTGAAAGTGGGTGGCAGTATAATGAAAAACTGTTTTTT. Translation gives CASSESGWQYNEKLFF.

V and J are TRBV7-8 and TRBJ2-1; D gene uncertain. The V gene lost 4 bases and the J gene lost 6 bases, with 13 bases spanning the gap. CDR3 length equals 14 residues. In germline, CDR1 is SGHVS, CDR2 FQNEAQ. The CDR3 sequence is CASSSREQSNEQFF. DNA for the CDR3: TGTGCCAGCAGCTCGCGAGAGCAATCCAATGAGCAGTTCTTC.

This rearrangement joins TRBV2 to TRBJ2-7, with D perhaps matching TRBD1 (5 bases). The V gene's germline CDR1 is SNHLY and CDR2 FYNNEI. This CDR3 spans 14 amino acids. With 0 bases removed from V and 6 bases from J, the gap between germline ends came to 12 bases. The CDR3 DNA is TGTGCCAGCAGTGAAGCCCAGGGCCTGGGCGAGCAGTACTTC. Its translation is CASSEAQGLGEQYF.

This chain uses TRBV7-2 with TRBJ2-7; D unclear. Germline lookup yields CDR1 SGHTA and CDR2 FQGNSA. This CDR3 has 15 amino acids. V was trimmed by 2 bases and J by 4 bases, leaving 15 bases between them. As DNA, the CDR3 is TGTGCCAGCAGCTTACAAGGGCAGCTAAATTACGAGCAGTACTTC. This gives the protein CASSLQGQLNYEQYF.

The chain links TRBV30 to TRBJ2-7; no clear D gene. Germline assignment: CDR1 GTSNPN and CDR2 SVGIG (reference sequence). This CDR3 region has 12 residues. V was trimmed by 5 bases and J by 3 bases, leaving 11 bases between them. This chain's CDR3 is CAWGRSYYEQYF. The DNA for the CDR3 is TGTGCCTGGGGAAGGAGTTACTACGAGCAGTACTTC.

The V call is TRBV27, the J call TRBJ1-1; TRBD1 matches 9 bases. Germline-derived CDR1 and CDR2 are MNHEY and SMNVEV (reference sequence). The ends lost 5 bases at V and 9 bases at J; junction bases unmatched: 10. The CDR3 spans 14 residues. The CDR3 loop is CASSAILGTGKAFF. The CDR3 region has the DNA TGTGCCAGCAGTGCCATTCTGGGGACAGGGAAAGCTTTCTTT.

This clone was observed once. The V gene is TRBV28, the J gene TRBJ1-1; 7 bases are a match to TRBD1. Per the germline V gene, CDR1 is MDHEN and CDR2 is SYDVKM. V lost 6 bases, J lost 1 base, and 8 bases stayed unmatched. CDR3 size: 15 residues. The CDR3: CASSTAGTANTEAFF. As DNA, the CDR3 is TGTGCCAGCAGCACAGCCGGGACAGCGAACACTGAAGCTTTCTTT.

The table lists this clone with a count of one. The V call is TRBV6-5, the J call TRBJ1-2; 7 bases are shared with TRBD1. The V gene's germline CDR1 is MNHEY and CDR2 SVGAGI. The CDR3 contains 15 residues. J gave up 4 bases and V 10 bases, and 15 bases lay outside the gene matches. The CDR3 bases are TGTGCCAATACCCACCGGGACAGCGCTACCTATGGCTACACCTTC. Translating it yields CANTHRDSATYGYTF.

The CDR3 here is CASSFPLAGGGFTDTQYF. The CDR3 nucleotides are TGTGCCAGCAGTTTCCCTCTAGCGGGAGGTGGGTTCACAGATACGCAGTATTTT. The chain recombines TRBV28 with TRBJ2-3; 11 positions match TRBD2. The CDR3 consists of 18 residues. Germline V lookup: CDR1 MDHEN, CDR2 SYDVKM. V dropped 3 bases and J dropped 2; count of bases not matched to a gene: 10.

The rearrangement links TRBV27 to TRBJ2-7; tentatively, D is TRBD1 (6 bases). V lost 5 bases to trimming and J lost 0 bases, with 17 bases between them. CDR3 size: 16 residues. Germline loops: CDR1 MNHEY, CDR2 SMNVEV (reference sequence). Here the CDR3 reads CASSPSRTASSYEQYF. CDR3 in DNA: TGTGCCAGCAGTCCAAGCAGGACAGCTTCCTCCTACGAGCAGTACTTC.